The 5 T cell receptor beta chains given below trace back to one sample, sequenced in a study of T-cell reconstitution after alpha-beta-depleted transplantation in children. Unique molecular identifiers tagged the TCRbeta library. Using its own MiXCR run on the PCR reads, TCRdb lists one record per CDR3 protein. The table has around 600,000 distinct CDR3 sequences, about 15% seen once. The source was PBMCs from the stem cell graft donor, collected from the stem cell graft. The receptors originated from a human donor who donated a stem cell graft to a child with acute myeloid leukemia.

The V and J genes are TRBV9 and TRBJ1-6, with D perhaps matching TRBD1 (6 bases). Germline CDR1 SGDLS, CDR2 YYNGEE. The CDR3 extends over 14 amino acids. V was shortened by 1 base and J by 15 bases, with 17 bases between the two germline ends. The CDR3 region has the DNA TGTGCCAGCAGCGTAATTCCTGGGGGCCCCGACCTCCACTTT. Translated, it gives CASSVIPGGPDLHF.

The CDR3 coding sequence is TGTGCCAGCAGTTACCCGAGAGGGATCTCCTACGAGCAGTACTTC. It translates to CASSYPRGISYEQYF. This rearrangement joins TRBV6-2 or TRBV6-3 to TRBJ2-7; D possibly corresponds to TRBD2 (5 bases). The V end lost 2 bases, the J end lost 0 bases, and 11 bases lay between the germline ends. This CDR3 is 15 amino acids long. CDR1 is MNHEY and CDR2 is SVGEGT in the germline V gene.

The chain combines TRBV11-2 with TRBJ2-4; D is uncertain. Germline CDR1 and CDR2: SGHAT and FQNNGV. This CDR3 contains 16 residues. V was shortened by 2 bases and J by 0 bases, with 11 bases between the two germline ends. The CDR3 protein is CASSLRAFLAKNIQYF. The DNA for the CDR3 is TGTGCCAGCAGCTTACGGGCATTTCTAGCCAAAAACATTCAGTACTTC.

Note on this clonotype: A read error may explain this, as a much larger clone is one base away. The chain has TRBV29-1 and TRBJ2-1; D may be TRBD1 or TRBD2 (6 bases each). Germline lookup yields CDR1 SQVTM and CDR2 ANQGSEA. The CDR3 runs to 11 residues. For the CDR3, the DNA is TGCAGCGTTGAGGAGGGACATGACCAGTTCTTC. Its translation: CSVEEGHDQFF.

The chain has TRBV7-9 and TRBJ2-6; no clear D. Trimming left V 11 bases short and J 1 base short, with 6 bases between. The CDR3 consists of 12 residues. CDR1 and CDR2 (germline): SEHNR, FQNEAQ (reference sequence). CDR3 DNA sequence: TGTGCCTACCCATCTGGGGCCAACGTCCTGACTTTC. Translated: CAYPSGANVLTF.